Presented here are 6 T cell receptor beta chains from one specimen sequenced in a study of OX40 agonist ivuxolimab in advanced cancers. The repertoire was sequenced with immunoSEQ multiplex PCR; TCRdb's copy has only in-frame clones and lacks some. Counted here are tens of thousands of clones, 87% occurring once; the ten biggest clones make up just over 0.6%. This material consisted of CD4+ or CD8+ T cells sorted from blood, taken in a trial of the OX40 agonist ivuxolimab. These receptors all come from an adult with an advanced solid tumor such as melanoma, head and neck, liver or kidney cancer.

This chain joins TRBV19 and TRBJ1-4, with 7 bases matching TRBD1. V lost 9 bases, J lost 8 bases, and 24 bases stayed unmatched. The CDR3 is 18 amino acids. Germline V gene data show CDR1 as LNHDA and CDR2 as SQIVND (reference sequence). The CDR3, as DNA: TGTGCCAGCACCCAAGGAAAGAGACAGGGACCGCGGGAGGAAAAACTGTTTTTT. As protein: CASTQGKRQGPREEKLFF.

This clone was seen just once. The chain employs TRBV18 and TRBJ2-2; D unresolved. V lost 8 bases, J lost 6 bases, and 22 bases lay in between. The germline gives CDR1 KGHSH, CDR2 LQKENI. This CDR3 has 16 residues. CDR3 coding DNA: TGTGCCAGCCAAACCCTGAAATCCCACCCCGCCGGGGAGCTGTTTTTT. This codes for CASQTLKSHPAGELFF.

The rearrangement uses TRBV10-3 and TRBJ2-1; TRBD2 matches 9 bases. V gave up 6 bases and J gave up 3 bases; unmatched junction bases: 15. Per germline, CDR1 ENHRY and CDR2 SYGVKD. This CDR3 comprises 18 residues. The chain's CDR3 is CAIRDNSQTSGFYNEQFF. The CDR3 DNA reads TGTGCCATCAGAGATAACTCACAGACTAGCGGCTTCTACAATGAGCAGTTCTTC.

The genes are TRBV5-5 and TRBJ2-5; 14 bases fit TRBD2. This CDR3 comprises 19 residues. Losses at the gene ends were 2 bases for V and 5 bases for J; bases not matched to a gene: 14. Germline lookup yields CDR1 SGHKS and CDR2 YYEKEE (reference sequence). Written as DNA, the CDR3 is TGTGCCAGCAGCTTTCGAGGGGACAGACTAGCGGGAGGGTGGGAGACCCAGTACTTC. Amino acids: CASSFRGDRLAGGWETQYF.

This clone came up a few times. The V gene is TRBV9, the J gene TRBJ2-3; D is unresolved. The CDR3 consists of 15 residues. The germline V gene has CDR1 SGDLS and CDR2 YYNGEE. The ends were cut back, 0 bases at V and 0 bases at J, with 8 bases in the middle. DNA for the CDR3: TGTGCCAGCAGCGTAGTTTCAACTAGCACAGATACGCAGTATTTT. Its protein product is CASSVVSTSTDTQYF.

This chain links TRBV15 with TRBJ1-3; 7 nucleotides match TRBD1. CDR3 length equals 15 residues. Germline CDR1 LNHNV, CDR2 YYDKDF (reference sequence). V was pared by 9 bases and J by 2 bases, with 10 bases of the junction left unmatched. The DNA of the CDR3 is TGTGCCACTCAAGGTGGAGGGGGCCCTGGAAACACCATATATTTT. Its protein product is CATQGGGGPGNTIYF.